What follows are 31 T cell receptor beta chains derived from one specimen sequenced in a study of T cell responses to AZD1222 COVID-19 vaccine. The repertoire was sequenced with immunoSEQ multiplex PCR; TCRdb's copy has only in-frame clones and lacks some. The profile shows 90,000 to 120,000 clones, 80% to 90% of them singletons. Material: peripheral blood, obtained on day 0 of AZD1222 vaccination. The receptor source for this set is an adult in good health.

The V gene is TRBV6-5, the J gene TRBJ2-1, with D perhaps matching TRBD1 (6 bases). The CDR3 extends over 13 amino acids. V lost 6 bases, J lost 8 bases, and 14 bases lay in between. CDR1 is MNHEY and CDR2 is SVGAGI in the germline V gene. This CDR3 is CASRSTGSHEQFF. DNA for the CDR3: TGTGCCAGCAGGAGCACAGGGTCCCATGAGCAGTTCTTC.

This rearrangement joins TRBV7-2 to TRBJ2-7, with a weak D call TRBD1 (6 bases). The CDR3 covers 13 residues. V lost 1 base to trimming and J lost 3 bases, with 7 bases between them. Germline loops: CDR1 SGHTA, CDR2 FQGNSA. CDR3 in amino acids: CASSLGDNYEQYF. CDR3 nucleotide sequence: TGTGCCAGCAGCTTAGGGGACAACTACGAGCAGTACTTC.

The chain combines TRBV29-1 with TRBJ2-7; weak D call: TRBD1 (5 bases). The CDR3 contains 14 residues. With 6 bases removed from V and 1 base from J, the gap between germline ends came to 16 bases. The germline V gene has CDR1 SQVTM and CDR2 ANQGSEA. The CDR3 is CSVSDRLRSYEQYF. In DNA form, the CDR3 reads TGCAGCGTATCCGACAGACTTCGATCCTACGAGCAGTACTTC.

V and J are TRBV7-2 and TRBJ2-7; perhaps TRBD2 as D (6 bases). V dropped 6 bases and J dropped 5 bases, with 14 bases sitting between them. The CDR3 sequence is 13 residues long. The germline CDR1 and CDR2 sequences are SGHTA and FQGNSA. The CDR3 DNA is TGTGCCAGCAGTCGAGGACTACTTAACGAGCAGTACTTC. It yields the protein CASSRGLLNEQYF.

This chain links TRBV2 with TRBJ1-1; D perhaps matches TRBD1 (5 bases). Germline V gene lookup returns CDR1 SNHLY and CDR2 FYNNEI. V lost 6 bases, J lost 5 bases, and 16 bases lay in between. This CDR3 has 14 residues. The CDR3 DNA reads TGTGCCAGCAGCACGAGGAAGGGACGTACTGAAGCTTTCTTT. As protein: CASSTRKGRTEAFF.

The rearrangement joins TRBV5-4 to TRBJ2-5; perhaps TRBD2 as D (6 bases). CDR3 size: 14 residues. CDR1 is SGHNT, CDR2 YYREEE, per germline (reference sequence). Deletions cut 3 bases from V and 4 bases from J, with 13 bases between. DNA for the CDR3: TGTGCCAGCAGCTACGGGACTTCCGCAGAGACCCAGTACTTC. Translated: CASSYGTSAETQYF.

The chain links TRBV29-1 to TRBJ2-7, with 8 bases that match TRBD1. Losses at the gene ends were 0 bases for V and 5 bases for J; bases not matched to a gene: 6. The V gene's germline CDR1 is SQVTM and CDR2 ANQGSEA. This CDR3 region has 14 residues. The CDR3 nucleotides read TGCAGCGTTGAAGACAGGGGGCGCGTCCACGAGCAGTACTTC. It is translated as CSVEDRGRVHEQYF.

CDR3 in amino acids: CASSAGGQGLFLGYTF. For the CDR3, the DNA is TGTGCCAGCAGCGCGGGCGGACAGGGGCTCTTCCTCGGCTACACCTTC. The rearrangement links TRBV4-2 to TRBJ1-2, with TRBD1 identical over 9 bases. CDR1 LGHNA and CDR2 YNFKEQ come from the germline V gene. The length of the CDR3 is 16 residues. The V segment lost 5 bases and the J segment 8 bases; nucleotides outside the gene matches: 15.

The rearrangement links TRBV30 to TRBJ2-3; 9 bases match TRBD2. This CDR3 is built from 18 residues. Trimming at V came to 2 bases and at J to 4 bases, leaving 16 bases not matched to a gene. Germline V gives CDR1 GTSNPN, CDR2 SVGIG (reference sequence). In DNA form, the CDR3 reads TGTGCCTGGAGTCGGCGTGGTAGCGGGAGAGTTAGGGCAGATACGCAGTATTTT. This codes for CAWSRRGSGRVRADTQYF.

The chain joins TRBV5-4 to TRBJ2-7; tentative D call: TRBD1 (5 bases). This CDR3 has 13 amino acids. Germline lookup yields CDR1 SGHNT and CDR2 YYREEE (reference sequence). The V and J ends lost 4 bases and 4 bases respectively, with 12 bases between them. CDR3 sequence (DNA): TGTGCCAGCAGCGTCGCCCAGGGATACGAGCAGTACTTC. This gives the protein CASSVAQGYEQYF.

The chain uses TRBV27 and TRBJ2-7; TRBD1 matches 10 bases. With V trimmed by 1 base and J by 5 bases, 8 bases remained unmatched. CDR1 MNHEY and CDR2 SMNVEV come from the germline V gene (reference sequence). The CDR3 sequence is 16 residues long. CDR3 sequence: CASSLLTGTGAHEQYF. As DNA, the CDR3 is TGTGCCAGCAGTTTATTAACCGGGACAGGGGCGCACGAGCAGTACTTC.

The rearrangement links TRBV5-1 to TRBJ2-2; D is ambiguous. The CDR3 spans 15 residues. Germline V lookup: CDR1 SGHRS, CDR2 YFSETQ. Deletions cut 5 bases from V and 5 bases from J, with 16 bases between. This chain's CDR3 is CASSLREGITGELFF. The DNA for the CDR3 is TGCGCCAGCAGTCTGCGAGAAGGGATAACCGGGGAGCTGTTTTTT.

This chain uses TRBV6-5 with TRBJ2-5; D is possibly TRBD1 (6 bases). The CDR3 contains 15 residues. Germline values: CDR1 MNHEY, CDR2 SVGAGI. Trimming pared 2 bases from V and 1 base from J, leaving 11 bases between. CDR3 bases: TGTGCCAGCAGTTACATACAGGGTTCCCAAGAGACCCAGTACTTC. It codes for CASSYIQGSQETQYF.

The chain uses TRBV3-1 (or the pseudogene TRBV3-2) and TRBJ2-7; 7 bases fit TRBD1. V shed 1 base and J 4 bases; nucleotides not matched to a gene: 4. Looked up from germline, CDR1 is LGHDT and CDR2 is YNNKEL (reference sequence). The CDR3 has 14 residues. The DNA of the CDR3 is TGTGCCAGCAGCCAAGTGGACAGGACTTACGAGCAGTACTTC. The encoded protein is CASSQVDRTYEQYF.

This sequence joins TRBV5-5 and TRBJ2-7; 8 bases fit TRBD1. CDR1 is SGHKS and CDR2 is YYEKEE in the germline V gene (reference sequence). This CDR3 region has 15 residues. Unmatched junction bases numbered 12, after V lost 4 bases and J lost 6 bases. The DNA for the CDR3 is TGTGCCAGCAGCCCCATGGGGCAGGGGGCAGGCGAGCAGTACTTC. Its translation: CASSPMGQGAGEQYF.

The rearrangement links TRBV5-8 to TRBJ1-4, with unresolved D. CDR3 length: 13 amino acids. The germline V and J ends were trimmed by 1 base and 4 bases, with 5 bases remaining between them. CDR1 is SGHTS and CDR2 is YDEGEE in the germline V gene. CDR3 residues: CASSLTVNEKLFF. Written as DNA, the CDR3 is TGTGCCAGCAGCTTGACGGTTAATGAAAAACTGTTTTTT.

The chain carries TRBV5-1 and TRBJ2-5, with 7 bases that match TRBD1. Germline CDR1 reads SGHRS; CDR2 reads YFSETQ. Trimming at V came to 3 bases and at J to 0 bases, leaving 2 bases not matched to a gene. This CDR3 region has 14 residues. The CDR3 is CASSSGTDQETQYF. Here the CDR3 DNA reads TGCGCCAGCAGCTCGGGGACAGACCAAGAGACCCAGTACTTC.

The CDR3 coding sequence is TGTGCCAGCAGCGTAAGCAGTTTCTCTGGAAACACCATATATTTT. Translation gives CASSVSSFSGNTIYF. V and J are TRBV9 and TRBJ1-3; no firm D call. The CDR3 has 15 residues. Germline CDR1 and CDR2: SGDLS and YYNGEE. Deletions cut 1 base from V and 0 bases from J, with 8 bases between.

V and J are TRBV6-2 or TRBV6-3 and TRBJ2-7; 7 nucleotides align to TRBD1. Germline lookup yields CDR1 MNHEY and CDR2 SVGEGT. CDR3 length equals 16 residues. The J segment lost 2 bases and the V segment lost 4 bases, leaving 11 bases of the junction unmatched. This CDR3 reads CASSFQRTGKTYEQYF. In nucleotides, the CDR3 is TGTGCCAGCAGTTTCCAACGGACAGGTAAAACCTACGAGCAGTACTTC.

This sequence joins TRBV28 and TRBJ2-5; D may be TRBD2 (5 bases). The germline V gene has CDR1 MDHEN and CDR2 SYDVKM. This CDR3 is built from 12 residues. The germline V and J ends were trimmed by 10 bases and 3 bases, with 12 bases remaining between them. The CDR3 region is CATLSGKETQYF. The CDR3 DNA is TGTGCCACCTTGTCGGGGAAAGAGACCCAGTACTTC.

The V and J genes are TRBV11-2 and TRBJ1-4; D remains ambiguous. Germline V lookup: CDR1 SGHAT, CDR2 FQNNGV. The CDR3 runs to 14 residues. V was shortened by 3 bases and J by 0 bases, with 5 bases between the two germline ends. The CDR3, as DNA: TGTGCCAGCAGCTTCCTGTCAACTAATGAAAAACTGTTTTTT. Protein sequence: CASSFLSTNEKLFF. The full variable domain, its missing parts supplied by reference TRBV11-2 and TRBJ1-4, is EAGVAQSPRYKIIEKRQSVAFWCNPISGHATLYWYQQILGQGPKLLIQFQNNGVVDDSQLPKDRFSAERLKGVDSTLKIQPAKLEDSAVYLCASSFLSTNEKLFFGSGTQLSVL.

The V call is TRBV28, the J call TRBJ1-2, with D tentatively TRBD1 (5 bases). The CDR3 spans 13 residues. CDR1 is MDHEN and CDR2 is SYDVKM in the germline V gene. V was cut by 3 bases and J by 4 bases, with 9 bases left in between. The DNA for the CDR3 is TGTGCCAGCAGTTTGGGCAGGGTCTATGGCTACACCTTC. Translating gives CASSLGRVYGYTF.

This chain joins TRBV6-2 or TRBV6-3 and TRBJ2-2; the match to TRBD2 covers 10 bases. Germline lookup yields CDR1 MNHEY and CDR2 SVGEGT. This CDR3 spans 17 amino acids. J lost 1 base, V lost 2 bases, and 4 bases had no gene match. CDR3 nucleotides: TGTGCCAGCAGTTACCCTGCTAGCGGGAGGAACACCGGGGAGCTGTTTTTT. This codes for CASSYPASGRNTGELFF.

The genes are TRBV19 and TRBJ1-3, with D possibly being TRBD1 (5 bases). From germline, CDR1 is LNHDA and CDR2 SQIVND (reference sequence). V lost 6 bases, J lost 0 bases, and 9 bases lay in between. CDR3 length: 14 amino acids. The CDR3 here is CASSGTVSGNTIYF. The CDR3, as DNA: TGTGCCAGTAGCGGGACGGTCTCTGGAAACACCATATATTTT.

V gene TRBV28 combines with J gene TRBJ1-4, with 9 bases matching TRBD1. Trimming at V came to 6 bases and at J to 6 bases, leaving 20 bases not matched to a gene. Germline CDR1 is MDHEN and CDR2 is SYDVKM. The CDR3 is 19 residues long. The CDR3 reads CASSLVGTGSFRPDEKLFF. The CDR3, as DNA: TGTGCCAGCAGCTTAGTAGGGACAGGGTCGTTTAGGCCGGATGAAAAACTGTTTTTT. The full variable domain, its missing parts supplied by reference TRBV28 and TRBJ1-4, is DVKVTQSSRYLVKRTGEKVFLECVQDMDHENMFWYRQDPGLGLRLIYFSYDVKMKEKGDIPEGYSVSREKKERFSLILESASTNQTSMYLCASSLVGTGSFRPDEKLFFGSGTQLSVL.

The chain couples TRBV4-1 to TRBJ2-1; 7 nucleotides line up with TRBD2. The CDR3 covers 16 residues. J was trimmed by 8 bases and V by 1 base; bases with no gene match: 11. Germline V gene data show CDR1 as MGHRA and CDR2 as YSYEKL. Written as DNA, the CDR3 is TGCGCCAGCAGCCAAGCTTCGGGAGGCCATTGGGATGAGCAGTTCTTC. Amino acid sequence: CASSQASGGHWDEQFF.

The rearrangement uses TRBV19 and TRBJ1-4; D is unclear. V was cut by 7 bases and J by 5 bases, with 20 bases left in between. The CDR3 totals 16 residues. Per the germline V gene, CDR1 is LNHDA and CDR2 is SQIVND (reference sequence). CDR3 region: CASTRSPRAANEKLFF. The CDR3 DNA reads TGTGCCAGTACTCGGAGCCCCCGGGCCGCAAATGAAAAACTGTTTTTT.

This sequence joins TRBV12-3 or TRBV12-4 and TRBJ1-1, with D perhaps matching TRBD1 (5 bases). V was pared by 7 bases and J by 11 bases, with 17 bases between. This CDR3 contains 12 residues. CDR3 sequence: CASTLGVARAFF. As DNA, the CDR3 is TGTGCCAGCACCCTAGGGGTGGCCCGGGCTTTCTTT.

CDR3 sequence: CASSLAGAGTGIGELFF. The CDR3 bases are TGCGCCAGCAGCTTGGCCGGCGCCGGGACAGGGATCGGGGAGCTGTTTTTT. The gene calls are TRBV5-1 and TRBJ2-2, with 9 bases fitting TRBD1. The germline CDR1 and CDR2 sequences are SGHRS and YFSETQ. The CDR3 length is 17 residues. Germline trimming cut 0 bases from V and 7 bases from J; bases unmatched to any gene: 10.

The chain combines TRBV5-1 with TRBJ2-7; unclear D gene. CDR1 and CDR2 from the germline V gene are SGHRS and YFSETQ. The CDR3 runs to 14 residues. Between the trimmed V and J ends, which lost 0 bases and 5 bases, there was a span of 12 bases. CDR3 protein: CASSLGGLPNEQYF. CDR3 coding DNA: TGCGCCAGCAGCTTGGGTGGGTTACCGAACGAGCAGTACTTC. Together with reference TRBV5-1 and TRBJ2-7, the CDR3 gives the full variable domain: KAGVTQTPRYLIKTRGQQVTLSCSPISGHRSVSWYQQTPGQGLQFLFEYFSETQRNKGNFPGRFSGRQFSNSRSEMNVSTLELGDSALYLCASSLGGLPNEQYFGPGTRLTVT.

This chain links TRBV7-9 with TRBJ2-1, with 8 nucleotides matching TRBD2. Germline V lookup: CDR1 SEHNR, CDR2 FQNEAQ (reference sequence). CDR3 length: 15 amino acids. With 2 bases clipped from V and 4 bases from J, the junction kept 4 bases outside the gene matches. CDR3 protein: CASSLTSGVYNEQFF. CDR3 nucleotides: TGTGCCAGCAGCTTAACTAGCGGAGTTTACAATGAGCAGTTCTTC.